The sequence of this T cell receptor (beta chain) was determined in a study of neurological immune-mediated disorders. Study overall: The roughly 34 multiple sclerosis patients comprised approximately 31 that were relapsing-remitting and 3 that were secondary progressive.

The cDNA came from 5'RACE with 10-nucleotide random UMIs. MiXCR, applied by TCRdb to the 5' RACE reads, yields one record per CDR3 protein. The sample contains tens of thousands of distinct CDR3 sequences, approximately 4.1% of which appear only once. Concerning this clonotype itself: Given a much more abundant clone one base away, this may be a read error.

Trimming pared 2 bases from V and 3 bases from J, leaving 13 bases between. CDR1 and CDR2 from the germline V gene are SGHAT and FQNNGV. The CDR3 contains 15 residues. This rearrangement joins TRBV11-2 to TRBJ2-5; D not certain. The sequenced sample consisted of PBMCs. This receptor was obtained from a man aged 45 to 65 with multiple sclerosis. For the CDR3, the DNA is TGTGCCAGCAGCTTACTTAACAGAAGGGAAGAGACCCAGTACTTC. Translated: CASSLLNRREETQYF.